This T cell receptor beta chain was sequenced during a study of beta chain features in type 1 diabetes. This clone was seen only a few times. Its antigen is currently unknown. Study-wide findings and caveats: The study found moderately but significantly shorter TCRB CDR3s in all four CD4+ subsets of Type 1 diabetes patients.

Every bit of the isolated RNA underwent reverse transcription, so sequencing read expressed TCRB transcripts. Here immunoSEQ multiplex PCR was the method, and the copy in TCRdb shows in-frame clones only, minus some. The table lists 300,000 or so clones, approximately 12% of them singletons. This receptor was obtained from a woman between 18 and 29 years old with type 1 diabetes. The sequencing input was naive CD4+ T cells from blood.

CDR3 loop: CASSAGGLGPQETQYF. The CDR3 DNA follows: TGTGCCAGCAGCGCGGGGGGCCTAGGTCCACAAGAGACCCAGTACTTC. The J gene is TRBJ2-5, the V gene TRBV9; tentatively, D is TRBD2 (7 bases). Deletions cut 3 bases from V and 2 bases from J, with 17 bases between. Per germline, CDR1 SGDLS and CDR2 YYNGEE. CDR3 length: 16 residues. Filled out from reference TRBV9 and TRBJ2-5, the complete variable domain reads DSGVTQTPKHLITATGQRVTLRCSPRSGDLSVYWYQQSLDQGLQFLIQYYNGEERAKGNILERFSAQQFPDLHSELNLSSLELGDSALYFCASSAGGLGPQETQYFGPGTRLLVL.